The clone carrying this T cell receptor beta chain was counted ten times or more. The data were taken from a study of regulatory T cells in long-lasting Graves disease. In building TCR beta libraries, iRepertoire HTBI primers were used together with Arm-PCR of CDR3 regions. TCRdb reprocessed the multiplex PCR reads via MiXCR and lists one record per CDR3 protein. The data show 400,000 to 550,000 distinct CDR3 sequences, 14% to 15% seen once. Time point in this sample: newly diagnosed GD, antithyroid drugs for less than 3 months. TCR sequences were obtained from RNA taken from PBMCs. Germline CDR1 and CDR2: SEHNR and FQNEAQ (reference sequence). The CDR3 consists of 12 residues. Trimming cost V 2 bases and J 13 bases, with 12 bases left between them. This sample also appeared in a second study, on T cells in Graves' hyperthyroidism and ophthalmopathy.

This clonotype originated in a woman aged 25 to 39 with Graves disease. This specimen consisted of peripheral blood mononuclear cells (PBMCs), obtained at new diagnosis, from a patient treated with antithyroid drugs. This chain joins TRBV7-9 and TRBJ2-1; possible D gene TRBD2, 5 bases. In DNA, the CDR3 is TGTGCCAGCAGCTTATCCGAGGGCCTCCAGTTCTTC. It translates to CASSLSEGLQFF.